The present T cell receptor (beta chain) was sequenced within a study of graft-versus-host responses after intestinal transplantation. As for the study in general: Uniformly, recipients were administered anti-thymocyte globulin induction with subsequent tacrolimus and steroids for roughly three years. Findings of the study overall: Allografts carried high graft-versus-host to host-versus-graft clonal ratios in patients having graft-donor T cell macrochimerism. GvH clones occurred in recipient marrow; some first appeared in ileum or blood.

Only in-frame clones appear in the TCRdb table, and some are missing; sequencing was by immunoSEQ multiplex PCR. This table has about 39,000 clones, more than 90% appearing once. With respect to this clone: Its antigen is not known.

Germline loops: CDR1 MDHEN, CDR2 SYDVKM. This CDR3 has 13 amino acids. With 4 bases removed from V and 1 base from J, the gap between germline ends came to 7 bases. The sequence was obtained from a human donor who was the organ donor for an intestinal transplant. The chain uses TRBV28 and TRBJ1-1; D is possibly TRBD1 (6 bases). This specimen consisted of unstimulated CD8+ T cells sorted from spleen or lymph node cells, obtained before transplant. CDR3 protein: CASSSGQNTEAFF. The CDR3 DNA reads as TGTGCCAGCAGTTCGGGACAGAACACTGAAGCTTTCTTT.